The 7 T cell receptor beta chains below were found in one sample sequenced in a study of CD8+ T cells in alopecia areata. Reverse transcription of extracted RNA yielded cDNA, which provided the sequencing template. Profiled with immunoSEQ multiplex PCR; TCRdb holds only in-frame clones, not every one. The data hold 170,000 or so clones, with about 60% observed a single time. Sample treatment: oral pan-JAK inhibitor, 5-10 mg twice daily. Sample: CD8+ T cells sorted from blood, taken at week 24, from a patient treated with tofacitinib. The source is a human donor with alopecia areata.

J is TRBJ2-5 and V is TRBV2; 7 bases match TRBD2. The germline V gene has CDR1 SNHLY and CDR2 FYNNEI. The CDR3 is 12 amino acids. V lost 8 bases and J lost 3; bases outside the gene matches: 3. The CDR3 region is CASWGGEETQYF. As DNA, the CDR3 is TGTGCCAGCTGGGGGGGGGAAGAGACCCAGTACTTC.

V is TRBV5-1 and J is TRBJ2-3, with a possible D match to TRBD1 (6 bases). Germline-derived CDR1 and CDR2 are SGHRS and YFSETQ. CDR3 length equals 15 residues. The V and J ends lost 4 bases and 5 bases respectively, with 17 bases between them. The CDR3 here is CASSGFGQSGDTQYF. In nucleotides, the CDR3 is TGCGCCAGCAGCGGCTTCGGACAGTCCGGAGATACGCAGTATTTT. The full variable domain, rest sourced from reference TRBV5-1 and TRBJ2-3, is KAGVTQTPRYLIKTRGQQVTLSCSPISGHRSVSWYQQTPGQGLQFLFEYFSETQRNKGNFPGRFSGRQFSNSRSEMNVSTLELGDSALYLCASSGFGQSGDTQYFGPGTRLTVL.

As regards this clone: The sample has other DNA sequences that encode this CDR3 too. This chain connects TRBV19 to TRBJ1-2; weak D call: TRBD1 (5 bases). The CDR3 is 12 amino acids. Germline CDR1 reads LNHDA; CDR2 reads SQIVND (reference sequence). Trimming pared 7 bases from V and 5 bases from J, leaving 11 bases between. CDR3 residues: CASTLGGYGYTF. CDR3 bases: TGTGCCAGTACCCTGGGGGGGTATGGCTACACCTTC.

The chain uses TRBV27 and TRBJ1-2; D might be TRBD1 (5 bases). This CDR3 has 14 amino acids. Trimming shortened V by 2 bases and J by 5 bases, and 12 bases separated the two germline ends. Germline-derived CDR1 and CDR2 are MNHEY and SMNVEV (reference sequence). DNA of the CDR3: TGTGCCAGCAGTTTAAATCCCAGGGCTTATGGCTACACCTTC. This encodes CASSLNPRAYGYTF.

The V gene is TRBV7-8, the J gene TRBJ1-1; unclear D gene. V lost 6 bases, J lost 1 base, and 12 bases lay in between. The CDR3 totals 14 residues. Germline CDR1 SGHVS, CDR2 FQNEAQ. CDR3 bases: TGTGCCAGCAGATCCTCGTTGGGGAACACTGAAGCTTTCTTT. Its translation: CASRSSLGNTEAFF.

About this clone: Other nucleotide sequences from this sample produce the same CDR3. This chain connects TRBV11-2 to TRBJ2-3; D is uncertain. Looked up from germline, CDR1 is SGHAT and CDR2 is FQNNGV. The CDR3 has 12 residues. Trimming removed 1 base at V and 5 bases at J, with 4 bases between. The CDR3 DNA reads as TGTGCCAGCAGCTTAGGGGTAGATACGCAGTATTTT. Translated: CASSLGVDTQYF.

The V and J genes are TRBV29-1 and TRBJ1-2; D is uncertain. The CDR3 contains 11 residues. V was pared by 2 bases and J by 8 bases, with 9 bases between. CDR1 and CDR2 (germline): SQVTM, ANQGSEA. The CDR3 region is CSVESAKGYTF. CDR3 nucleotide sequence: TGCAGCGTTGAATCCGCGAAAGGCTACACCTTC. Full variable domain (missing parts from reference TRBV29-1 and TRBJ1-2): SAVISQKPSRDICQRGTSLTIQCQVDSQVTMMFWYRQQPGQSLTLIATANQGSEATYESGFVIDKFPISRPNLTFSTLTVSNMSPEDSSIYLCSVESAKGYTFGSGTRLTVV.